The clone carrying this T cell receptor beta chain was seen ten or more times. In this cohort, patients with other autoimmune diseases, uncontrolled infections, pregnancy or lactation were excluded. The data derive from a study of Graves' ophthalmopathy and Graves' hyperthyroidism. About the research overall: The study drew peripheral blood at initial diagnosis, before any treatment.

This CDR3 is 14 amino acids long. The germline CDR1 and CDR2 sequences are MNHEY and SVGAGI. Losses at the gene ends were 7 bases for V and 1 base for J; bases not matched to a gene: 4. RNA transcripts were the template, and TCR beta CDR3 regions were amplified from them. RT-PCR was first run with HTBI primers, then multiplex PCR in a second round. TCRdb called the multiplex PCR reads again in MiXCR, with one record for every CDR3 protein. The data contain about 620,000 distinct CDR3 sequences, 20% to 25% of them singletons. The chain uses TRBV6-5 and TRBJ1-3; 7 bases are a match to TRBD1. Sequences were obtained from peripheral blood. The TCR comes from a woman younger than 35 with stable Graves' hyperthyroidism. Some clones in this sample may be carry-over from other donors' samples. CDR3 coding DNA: TGTGCCAGCACCGACAGGGTTTCTGGAAACACCATATATTTT. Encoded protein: CASTDRVSGNTIYF.